The 26 T cell receptor beta chains reported below all come from one sample, sequenced in a study of blood T cell repertoires in COVID-19. Using immunoSEQ multiplex PCR, the repertoire was profiled, and TCRdb retains in-frame clones only, with some absent. The sample has about 91,000 clones, nearly 90% seen once. Sequences were obtained from peripheral blood. These receptors all come from a man in his sixties or seventies with acute or convalescent COVID-19.

The chain has TRBV3-1 (or the pseudogene TRBV3-2) and TRBJ1-5, with TRBD1 matching over 7 bases. CDR3 size: 15 residues. Germline loops: CDR1 LGHDT, CDR2 YNNKEL (reference sequence). The junction had 4 bases not matched to a gene; V was cut back by 0 bases and J by 5 bases. The CDR3 nucleotides are TGTGCCAGCAGCCAAGATGGACAGGATCATCAGCCCCAGCATTTT. Amino acids: CASSQDGQDHQPQHF.

This clone was detected once. This chain joins TRBV19 and TRBJ1-6, with 10 bases matching TRBD1. CDR3 length: 14 residues. Germline loops: CDR1 LNHDA, CDR2 SQIVND (reference sequence). V gave up 8 bases and J gave up 9 bases; unmatched junction bases: 7. CDR3 bases: TGTGCCAGTGCCCCGGGACAGGGGAGTTCACCCCTCCACTTT. Residues: CASAPGQGSSPLHF.

The chain has TRBV11-2 and TRBJ2-7; possibly TRBD1 for D (7 bases). The ends were cut back, 4 bases at V and 3 bases at J, with 22 bases in the middle. The CDR3 sequence is 17 residues long. Looked up from germline, CDR1 is SGHAT and CDR2 is FQNNGV. CDR3 region: CASSSFLTRGTDYEQYF. The CDR3 nucleotides are TGTGCCAGCAGCTCCTTTCTGACCCGGGGGACAGACTACGAGCAGTACTTC.

The J gene is TRBJ2-2, the V gene TRBV9; no definite D call. Germline V CDR1 and CDR2: SGDLS, YYNGEE. The CDR3 is made up of 13 amino acids. Trimming pared 1 base from V and 8 bases from J, leaving 9 bases between. The CDR3 here is CASSVSVGGELFF. Here the CDR3 DNA reads TGTGCCAGCAGCGTATCCGTCGGTGGGGAGCTGTTTTTT.

DNA of the CDR3: TGCGCCAGTCAGCAGGGACTGGGTTCTGGGGCCAACGTCCTGACTTTC. Protein: CASQQGLGSGANVLTF. The V gene is TRBV4-1, the J gene TRBJ2-6, with a tentative D call TRBD2 (6 bases). The CDR3 runs 16 residues. Per germline, CDR1 MGHRA and CDR2 YSYEKL. The ends were cut back, 9 bases at V and 1 base at J, with 16 bases in the middle.

The CDR3 nucleotides read TGTGCCAGCAGCCAAGACCTCGCAGGGGAACGCGTCTATGGCTACACCTTC. Residues: CASSQDLAGERVYGYTF. This chain links TRBV4-2 with TRBJ1-2; perhaps TRBD1 as D (6 bases). Germline-derived CDR1 and CDR2 are LGHNA and YNFKEQ. Trimming pared 0 bases from V and 4 bases from J, leaving 18 bases between. The CDR3 contains 17 residues.

This chain links TRBV9 with TRBJ2-5, with 9 bases matching TRBD2. The CDR3 runs 15 residues. Germline assignment: CDR1 SGDLS and CDR2 YYNGEE. The J segment lost 5 bases and the V segment lost 0 bases, leaving 5 bases of the junction unmatched. The CDR3 bases are TGTGCCAGCAGCGTAGCCGGGACTAGCTGGGAGACCCAGTACTTC. Translating gives CASSVAGTSWETQYF. The full variable domain, in which reference TRBV9 and TRBJ2-5 provide the parts outside the CDR3, is DSGVTQTPKHLITATGQRVTLRCSPRSGDLSVYWYQQSLDQGLQFLIQYYNGEERAKGNILERFSAQQFPDLHSELNLSSLELGDSALYFCASSVAGTSWETQYFGPGTRLLVL.

The rearrangement uses TRBV25-1 and TRBJ1-2; D gene uncertain. The CDR3 consists of 13 residues. Germline V gene data show CDR1 as MGHDK and CDR2 as SYGVNS. V lost 1 base to trimming and J lost 6 bases, with 9 bases between them. The CDR3 spells CASSESGRNGYTF. Written as DNA, the CDR3 is TGTGCCAGCAGTGAATCAGGCAGGAATGGCTACACCTTC.

The V and J genes are TRBV7-8 and TRBJ2-2; tentative D call: TRBD1 (5 bases). Between the trimmed V and J ends, which lost 2 bases and 2 bases, there was a span of 12 bases. This CDR3 contains 16 residues. Germline V gene data show CDR1 as SGHVS and CDR2 as FQNEAQ. CDR3 DNA: TGTGCCAGCAGCTTAAGACAGACCATTAACACCGGGGAGCTGTTTTTT. It yields the protein CASSLRQTINTGELFF.

The gene calls are TRBV7-7 and TRBJ2-5; D possibly corresponds to TRBD2 (7 bases). V dropped 2 bases and J dropped 4 bases, with 14 bases sitting between them. In germline, CDR1 is SSHAT, CDR2 FNYEAQ (reference sequence). This CDR3 region has 15 residues. The CDR3, as DNA: TGTGCCAGCAGCTTAAATCGGGGGGCGGGAGAGACCCAGTACTTC. Encoded protein: CASSLNRGAGETQYF.

V and J are TRBV11-2 and TRBJ1-4, with 7 bases matching TRBD1. This CDR3 region has 15 residues. In germline, CDR1 is SGHAT, CDR2 FQNNGV. The trim removed 2 bases at V and 5 bases at J, leaving 5 bases unmatched. CDR3 coding DNA: TGTGCCAGCAGCTTACGGGGACAGCCGAATGAAAAACTGTTTTTT. Its protein is CASSLRGQPNEKLFF.

This sequence joins TRBV6-5 and TRBJ1-2; D possibly corresponds to TRBD1 (5 bases). The germline V and J ends were trimmed by 8 bases and 3 bases, with 16 bases remaining between them. The CDR3 totals 14 residues. Germline V gene data show CDR1 as MNHEY and CDR2 as SVGAGI. CDR3 bases: TGTGCCAGCTCGGCCTTCCGACAGTACTATGGCTACACCTTC. Translation: CASSAFRQYYGYTF.

The chain combines TRBV11-1 with TRBJ2-1; TRBD2 matches at 9 bases. The CDR3 is 15 residues long. Trimming cost V 5 bases and J 2 bases; bases outside gene matches: 4. Per the germline V gene, CDR1 is SGHAT and CDR2 is FQDESV (reference sequence). CDR3 coding DNA: TGTGCCAGCAGCGCCCGGACTAGCGCCTACAATGAGCAGTTCTTC. Its translation: CASSARTSAYNEQFF. The entire variable domain, with the rest obtained from reference TRBV11-1 and TRBJ2-1, is as follows: EAEVAQSPRYKITEKSQAVAFWCDPISGHATLYWYRQILGQGPELLVQFQDESVVDDSQLPKDRFSAERLKGVDSTLKIQPAELGDSAMYLCASSARTSAYNEQFFGPGTRLTVL.

A word on this clone: Other DNA sequences in the sample encode the same CDR3. The rearrangement links TRBV5-4 to TRBJ1-2; D ambiguous. The length of the CDR3 is 13 residues. Germline V gives CDR1 SGHNT, CDR2 YYREEE (reference sequence). The V and J ends lost 0 bases and 2 bases respectively, with 5 bases between them. CDR3 bases: TGTGCCAGCAGCTTGGATAGAAACTATGGCTACACCTTC. Translation gives CASSLDRNYGYTF.

The chain is built from TRBV4-2 and TRBJ2-2; D is unresolved. Germline CDR1 and CDR2: LGHNA and YNFKEQ. This CDR3 is 14 amino acids long. The V end lost 3 bases, the J end lost 5 bases, and 10 bases lay between the germline ends. CDR3: CASSQNSLTGELFF. CDR3 DNA: TGTGCCAGCAGCCAGAACTCCCTAACCGGGGAGCTGTTTTTT.

This chain uses TRBV19 with TRBJ1-3; 7 positions match TRBD1. This CDR3 is built from 16 residues. Germline CDR1 LNHDA, CDR2 SQIVND (reference sequence). After removal of 7 bases from V and 1 base from J, the junction contained 10 bases not matched to a gene. CDR3 bases: TGTGCCAGTAACGCAGACAGGGCCCTTTCTGGAAACACCATATATTTT. It translates to CASNADRALSGNTIYF.

There are a few counts of this clone. J is TRBJ2-1 and V is TRBV5-1; 8 bases are a match to TRBD2. Trimming cost V 2 bases and J 7 bases; bases outside gene matches: 8. The germline CDR1 and CDR2 sequences are SGHRS and YFSETQ. The CDR3 has 15 residues. The CDR3 sequence: CASSFGRGAANEQFF. The CDR3 DNA reads TGCGCCAGCAGCTTCGGGCGGGGGGCCGCGAATGAGCAGTTCTTC.

This chain joins TRBV29-1 and TRBJ2-5; a possible D gene is TRBD1 (6 bases). The CDR3 extends over 13 amino acids. CDR1 and CDR2 from the germline V gene are SQVTM and ANQGSEA. Deletions cut 7 bases from V and 2 bases from J, with 14 bases between. CDR3 protein: CSGGGVRQETQYF. The CDR3 region has the DNA TGCAGCGGAGGGGGTGTGAGACAAGAGACCCAGTACTTC. Together with reference TRBV29-1 and TRBJ2-5, the CDR3 gives the full variable domain: SAVISQKPSRDICQRGTSLTIQCQVDSQVTMMFWYRQQPGQSLTLIATANQGSEATYESGFVIDKFPISRPNLTFSTLTVSNMSPEDSSIYLCSGGGVRQETQYFGPGTRLLVL.

This clone is a singleton in its sample. V gene TRBV12-3 or TRBV12-4 combines with J gene TRBJ2-7, with D maybe TRBD1 (6 bases). The CDR3 runs to 13 residues. With 8 bases removed from V and 3 bases from J, the gap between germline ends came to 14 bases. The CDR3 sequence: CASPGVFIYEQYV. For the CDR3, the DNA is TGTGCCAGCCCAGGGGTTTTTATCTACGAGCAGTACGTC.

This clone came up many times. The chain uses TRBV5-6 and TRBJ2-7; D might be TRBD2 (6 bases). From germline, CDR1 is SGHDT and CDR2 YYEEEE. Trimming cost V 3 bases and J 7 bases, with 14 bases left between them. This CDR3 is 13 amino acids long. CDR3 sequence (DNA): TGTGCCAGCAGCTGGGGGACTGTTTGGGAGCAGTACTTC. It yields the protein CASSWGTVWEQYF.

The chain links TRBV2 to TRBJ1-2, with D tentatively TRBD1 (6 bases). V was clipped by 1 base and J by 2 bases, with 14 bases between them. The CDR3 is made up of 16 amino acids. CDR1 is SNHLY, CDR2 FYNNEI, per germline. The CDR3 bases are TGTGCCAGCAGTGAAGACAGGGCGACAATAAACTATGGCTACACCTTC. Translation gives CASSEDRATINYGYTF.

V and J are TRBV6-1 and TRBJ2-7, with D possibly being TRBD2 (6 bases). The V end lost 4 bases, the J end lost 0 bases, and 19 bases lay between the germline ends. CDR1 MNHNS and CDR2 SASEGT come from the germline V gene. There are 17 residues in the CDR3. The CDR3 loop is CASSVSGLLPSSYEQYV. Written as DNA, the CDR3 is TGTGCCAGCAGTGTTAGCGGCCTCCTCCCTAGCTCCTACGAGCAGTACGTC.

V usage is TRBV11-2 and J usage is TRBJ1-2, with no clear D. Germline V gene lookup returns CDR1 SGHAT and CDR2 FQNNGV. The V gene lost 5 bases and the J gene lost 10 bases, with 14 bases spanning the gap. This CDR3 has 12 amino acids. CDR3 sequence (DNA): TGTGCCAGCAGCCCCGGGATTTTCTCCTACACCTTC. Translating it yields CASSPGIFSYTF. Combining the CDR3 with reference TRBV11-2 and TRBJ1-2 gives the whole variable domain EAGVAQSPRYKIIEKRQSVAFWCNPISGHATLYWYQQILGQGPKLLIQFQNNGVVDDSQLPKDRFSAERLKGVDSTLKIQPAKLEDSAVYLCASSPGIFSYTFGSGTRLTVV.

The V and J genes are TRBV9 and TRBJ1-2, with D possibly TRBD1 on 5 matching bases. CDR3 length: 16 amino acids. The germline V and J ends were trimmed by 3 bases and 2 bases, with 17 bases remaining between them. Looked up from germline, CDR1 is SGDLS and CDR2 is YYNGEE. The CDR3 nucleotides read TGTGCCAGCAGCGCTAAACTGGGGGGAATAAACTATGGCTACACCTTC. Its protein product is CASSAKLGGINYGYTF. Full variable domain (missing parts from reference TRBV9 and TRBJ1-2): DSGVTQTPKHLITATGQRVTLRCSPRSGDLSVYWYQQSLDQGLQFLIQYYNGEERAKGNILERFSAQQFPDLHSELNLSSLELGDSALYFCASSAKLGGINYGYTFGSGTRLTVV.

The genes are TRBV28 and TRBJ1-5, with D possibly TRBD1 on 5 matching bases. This CDR3 spans 12 amino acids. The V gene's germline CDR1 is MDHEN and CDR2 SYDVKM. V was clipped by 8 bases and J by 5 bases, with 10 bases between them. DNA of the CDR3: TGTGCCAGCTTCCAGGGCGATCAGCCCCAGCATTTT. Amino acids: CASFQGDQPQHF.

The chain employs TRBV7-9 and TRBJ2-5; 11 bases are shared with TRBD2. After removal of 4 bases from V and 5 bases from J, the junction contained 12 bases not matched to a gene. Germline V gene lookup returns CDR1 SEHNR and CDR2 FQNEAQ (reference sequence). The CDR3 covers 17 residues. CDR3 sequence (DNA): TGTGCCAGCAGCTCTCCTTTCAGACTAGCGGGGAGTGAGACCCAGTACTTC. Translated: CASSSPFRLAGSETQYF.